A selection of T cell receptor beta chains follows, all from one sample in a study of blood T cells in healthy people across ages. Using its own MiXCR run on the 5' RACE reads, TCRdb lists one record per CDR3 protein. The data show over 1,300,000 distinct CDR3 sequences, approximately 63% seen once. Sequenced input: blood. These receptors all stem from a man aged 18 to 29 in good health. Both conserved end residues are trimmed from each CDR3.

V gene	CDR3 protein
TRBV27	ASSLSIGGALGYT
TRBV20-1	SAPTAGGLDTQY
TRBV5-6	ASSLLQGLYNEQF
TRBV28	ASSSGPGLNEKLF
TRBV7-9	ASSKNPGTPQETQY
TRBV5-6	ASSGPGQGAFEQY
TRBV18	ASSPPEGTATFAVYGYT
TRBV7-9	ASSLITGTTHVPRTDTQY
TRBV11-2	ASSLDPGTVYEQY
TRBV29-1	SVVGGGATYNEQF
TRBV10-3	AIASRTRNTGELF
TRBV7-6	ASSLTQGPSGEQY
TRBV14	ASTGTSGFGYNEQF
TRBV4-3	ASSQFPSYEQY
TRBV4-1	ASSQPGIGYNSPLH
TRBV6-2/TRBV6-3	ASSYTLKEGATNYGYT
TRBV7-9	ASSSYQGVGYT
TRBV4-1	ASSQSGLAEGWNEQF
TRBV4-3	ASSQSTGGDQF
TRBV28	ASGDNHGGYT
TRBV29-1	SGGTRNEQY
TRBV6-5	ASSYSDNYNEQF
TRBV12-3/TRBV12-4	ASSSPGTGYQETQY
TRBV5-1	ASSFPQVAGGPGNEQF
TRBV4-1	ASSQGLGARNGYT
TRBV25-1	ASRPDTYNEQF
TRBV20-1	SAEGGYEQY
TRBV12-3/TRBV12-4	ASRPTRSYNEQF
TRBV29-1	SVEDRASYGYT
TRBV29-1	SVVSGANVLT
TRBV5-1	ASSLELAGGMSYEQY
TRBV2	ASCTGLGDTQY
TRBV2	ASSDERPEQY
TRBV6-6	ASSRRDNSPLH
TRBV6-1	ASSDPGPQH